The T cell receptor beta chain described here comes from a study of PD-L1 blockade in urothelial cancer. Study at large: From 0 to 3 prior chemotherapy regimens had been given to the patients.

Stated time point: pretreatment peripheral blood. The assay was immunoSEQ multiplex PCR, and TCRdb's table has in-frame clones only and misses some. The repertoire consists of fewer than 75,000 clones, with roughly 88% occurring once and the leading ten covering under 6%. J was trimmed by 2 bases and V by 4 bases; bases with no gene match: 1. CDR1 is SGHTS, CDR2 YDEGEE, per germline. The CDR3 is 14 amino acids. There are a few counts of this clone. The V call is TRBV5-8, the J call TRBJ1-3, with TRBD1 matching over 9 bases. The sample here was PBMCs, taken around atezolizumab (anti-PD-L1) treatment. The sequence came from a man between 65 and 85 years old with urothelial cancer. This CDR3 reads CASSTGGTGNTIYF. The CDR3 bases are TGTGCCAGCAGCACAGGGGGCACTGGAAACACCATATATTTT.